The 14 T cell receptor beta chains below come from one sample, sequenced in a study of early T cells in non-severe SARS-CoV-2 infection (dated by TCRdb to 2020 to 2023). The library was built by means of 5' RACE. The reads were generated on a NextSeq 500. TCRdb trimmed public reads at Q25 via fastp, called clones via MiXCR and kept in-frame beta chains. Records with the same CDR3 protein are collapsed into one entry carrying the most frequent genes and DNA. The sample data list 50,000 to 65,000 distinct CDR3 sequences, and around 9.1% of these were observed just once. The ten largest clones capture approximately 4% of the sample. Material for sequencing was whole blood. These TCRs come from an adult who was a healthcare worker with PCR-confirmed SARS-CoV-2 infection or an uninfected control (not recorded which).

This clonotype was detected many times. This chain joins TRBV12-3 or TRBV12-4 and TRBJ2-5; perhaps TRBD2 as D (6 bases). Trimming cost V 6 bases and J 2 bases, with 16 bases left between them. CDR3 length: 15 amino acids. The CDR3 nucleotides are TGTGCCAGCAGAGGAGGGACGGAGACGCAAGAGACCCAGTACTTC. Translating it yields CASRGGTETQETQYF.

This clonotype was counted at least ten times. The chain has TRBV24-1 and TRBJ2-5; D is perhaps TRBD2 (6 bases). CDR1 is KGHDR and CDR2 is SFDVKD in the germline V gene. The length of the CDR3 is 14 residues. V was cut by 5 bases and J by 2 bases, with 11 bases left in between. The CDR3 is CATSAAGKQETQYF. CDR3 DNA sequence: TGTGCCACCAGTGCAGCGGGTAAACAAGAGACCCAGTACTTC.

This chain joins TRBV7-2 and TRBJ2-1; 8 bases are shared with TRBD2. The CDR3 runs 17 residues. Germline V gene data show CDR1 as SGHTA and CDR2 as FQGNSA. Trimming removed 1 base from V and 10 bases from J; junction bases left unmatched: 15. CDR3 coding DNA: TGTGCCAGCAGCTTAGTCGCCTTCTCGGGGGGGATTCAGGAGCAGTTCTTC. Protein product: CASSLVAFSGGIQEQFF.

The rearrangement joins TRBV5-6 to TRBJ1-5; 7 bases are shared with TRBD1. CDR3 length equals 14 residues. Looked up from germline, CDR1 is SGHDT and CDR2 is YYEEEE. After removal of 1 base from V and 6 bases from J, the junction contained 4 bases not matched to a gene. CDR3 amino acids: CASSLRRDSQPQHF. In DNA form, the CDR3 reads TGTGCCAGCAGCTTGAGGCGGGACAGTCAGCCCCAGCATTTT.

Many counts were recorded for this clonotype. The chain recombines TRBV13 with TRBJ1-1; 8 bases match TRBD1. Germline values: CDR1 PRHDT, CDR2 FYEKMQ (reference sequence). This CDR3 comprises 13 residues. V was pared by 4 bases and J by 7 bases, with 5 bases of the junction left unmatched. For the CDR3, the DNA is TGTGCCAGCAGCTCAAACAGGGGGATTGAAGCTTTCTTT. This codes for CASSSNRGIEAFF.

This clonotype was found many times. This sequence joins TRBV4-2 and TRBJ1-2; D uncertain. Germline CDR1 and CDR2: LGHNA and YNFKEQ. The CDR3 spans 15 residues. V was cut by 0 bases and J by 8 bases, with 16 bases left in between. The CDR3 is CASSQDPVASGGYTF. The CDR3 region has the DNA TGTGCCAGCAGCCAAGACCCCGTGGCGTCTGGGGGCTACACCTTC.

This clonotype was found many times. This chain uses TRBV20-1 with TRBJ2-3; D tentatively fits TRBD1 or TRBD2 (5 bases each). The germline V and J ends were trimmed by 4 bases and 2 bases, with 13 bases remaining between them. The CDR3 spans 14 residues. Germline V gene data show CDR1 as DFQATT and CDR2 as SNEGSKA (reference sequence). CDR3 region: CSANLGANTDTQYF. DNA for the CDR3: TGCAGTGCTAATCTCGGGGCCAACACAGATACGCAGTATTTT.

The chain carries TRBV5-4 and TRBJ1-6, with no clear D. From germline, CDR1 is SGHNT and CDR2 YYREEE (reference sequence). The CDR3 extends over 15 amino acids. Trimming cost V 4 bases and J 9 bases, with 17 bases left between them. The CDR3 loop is CASSQGSYLVSPLHF. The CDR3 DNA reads TGTGCCAGCAGCCAAGGGAGCTACCTAGTTTCACCCCTCCACTTT.

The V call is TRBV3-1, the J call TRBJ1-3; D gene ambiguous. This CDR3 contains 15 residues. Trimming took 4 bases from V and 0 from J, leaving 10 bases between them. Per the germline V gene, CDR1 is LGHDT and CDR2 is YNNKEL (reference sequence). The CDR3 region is CASSPPGISGNTIYF. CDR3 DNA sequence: TGTGCCAGCAGCCCCCCGGGAATCTCTGGAAACACCATATATTTT.

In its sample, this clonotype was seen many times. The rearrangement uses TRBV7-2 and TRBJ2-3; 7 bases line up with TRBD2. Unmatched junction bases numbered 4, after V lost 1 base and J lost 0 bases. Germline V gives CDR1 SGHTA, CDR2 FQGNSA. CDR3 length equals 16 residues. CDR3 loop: CASSLGWGGSTDTQYF. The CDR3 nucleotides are TGTGCCAGCAGCTTAGGGTGGGGGGGAAGCACAGATACGCAGTATTTT.

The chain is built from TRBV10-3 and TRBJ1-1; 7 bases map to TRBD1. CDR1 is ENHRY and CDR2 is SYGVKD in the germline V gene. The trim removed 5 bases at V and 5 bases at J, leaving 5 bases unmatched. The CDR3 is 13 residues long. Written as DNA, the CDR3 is TGTGCCATCAGTCATCAGGGGGAAACTGAAGCTTTCTTT. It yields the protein CAISHQGETEAFF.

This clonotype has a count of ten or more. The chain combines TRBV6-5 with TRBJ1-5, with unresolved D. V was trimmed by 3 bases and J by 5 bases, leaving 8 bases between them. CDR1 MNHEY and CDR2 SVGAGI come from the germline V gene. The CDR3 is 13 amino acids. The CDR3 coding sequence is TGTGCCAGCAGTTATGGAGTATATCAGCCCCAGCATTTT. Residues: CASSYGVYQPQHF.

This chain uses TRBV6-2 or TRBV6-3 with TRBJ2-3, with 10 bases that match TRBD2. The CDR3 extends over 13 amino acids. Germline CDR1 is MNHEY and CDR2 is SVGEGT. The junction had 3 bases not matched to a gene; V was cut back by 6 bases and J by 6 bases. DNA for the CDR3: TGTGCCAGCAGAGTGGGACTAGCGGATACGCAGTATTTT. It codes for CASRVGLADTQYF.

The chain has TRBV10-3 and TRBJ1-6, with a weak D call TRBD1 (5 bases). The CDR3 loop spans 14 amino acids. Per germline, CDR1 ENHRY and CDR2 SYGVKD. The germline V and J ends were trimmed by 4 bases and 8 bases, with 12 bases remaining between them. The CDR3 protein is CAISAEGKYSPLHF. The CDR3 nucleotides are TGTGCCATCAGTGCGGAGGGGAAGTATTCACCCCTCCACTTT.